This T cell receptor beta chain is from a study of T cell responses to AZD1222 COVID-19 vaccine. Study-wide results and limits: Among the donors, most were white British and more were female, and clonal diversity was possibly underestimated.

Germline V gene sequence: CDR1 SGHTA, CDR2 FQGTGA. The V and J ends lost 4 bases and 8 bases respectively, with 23 bases between them. CDR3 length: 16 amino acids. Repertoires were generated with immunoSEQ multiplex PCR, while TCRdb's copy carries only in-frame clones and drops some. The data contain approximately 140,000 clones, approximately 92% of them singletons. In regard to this clone: Its antigen is not known.

Second-dose intervals of approximately 4 or approximately 12 weeks were pooled. The starting material was peripheral blood, obtained 28 days after the second AZD1222 dose. This TCR was sampled from an adult who received the AZD1222 COVID-19 vaccine. The chain recombines TRBV7-3 with TRBJ1-1; weak D call: TRBD1 (5 bases). The CDR3 reads CASSSRRYHGAPEAFF. The CDR3 region has the DNA TGTGCCAGCAGCTCACGCCGTTATCATGGGGCTCCCGAAGCTTTCTTT.